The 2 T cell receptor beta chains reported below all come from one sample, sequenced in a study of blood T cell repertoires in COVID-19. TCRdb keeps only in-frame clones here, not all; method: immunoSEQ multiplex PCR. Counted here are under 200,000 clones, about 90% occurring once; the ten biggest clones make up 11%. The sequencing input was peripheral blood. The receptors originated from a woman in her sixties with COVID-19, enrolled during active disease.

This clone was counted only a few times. CDR3 bases: TGCAGCGTTTACTGGTCCTATGGCTACACCTTC. It encodes CSVYWSYGYTF. The V and J genes are TRBV29-1 and TRBJ1-2; D not certain. The CDR3 contains 11 residues. Per germline, CDR1 SQVTM and CDR2 ANQGSEA. Trimming left V 5 bases short and J 4 bases short, with 8 bases between.

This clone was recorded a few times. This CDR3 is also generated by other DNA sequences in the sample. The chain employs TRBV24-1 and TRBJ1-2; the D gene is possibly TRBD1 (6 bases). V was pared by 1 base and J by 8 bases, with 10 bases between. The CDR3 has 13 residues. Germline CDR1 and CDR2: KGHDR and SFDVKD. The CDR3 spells CATSDFQGRGYTF. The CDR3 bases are TGTGCCACCAGTGATTTTCAGGGGCGAGGCTACACCTTC.